The sample holds a few counts of the clone carrying this TCR beta chain. What it binds is unknown. TCRdb re-called the 5' RACE reads with MiXCR, one entry per CDR3 protein. This sample has about 730,000 distinct CDR3 sequences, with over 20% found just once. Germline V CDR1 and CDR2: SGHTA, FQGNSA. This CDR3 spans 14 amino acids. Unmatched junction bases numbered 8, after V lost 5 bases and J lost 6 bases. This specimen belongs to a study of identical twins. Points from the study as a whole: Where beta out-of-frame sequences were concerned, excess twin sharing was weaker. Its conclusions, products of cross-sectional statistical analysis, did not come from following the same donors.

Another study also made use of these data, one on T cells expressing NK-cell markers.

This receptor was obtained from a woman between 18 and 29 years old in good health. The source material was PBMCs. The chain links TRBV7-2 to TRBJ2-7, with TRBD1 matching 9 bases. CDR3 nucleotide sequence: TGTGCCAGCAGCCTCGGGACAGGGATTGGCGAGCAGTACTTC. Translation: CASSLGTGIGEQYF. Full variable domain (rest looked up from reference TRBV7-2 and TRBJ2-7): GAGVSQSPSNKVTEKGKDVELRCDPISGHTALYWYRQSLGQGLEFLIYFQGNSAPDKSGLPSDRFSAERTGGSVSTLTIQRTQQEDSAVYLCASSLGTGIGEQYFGPGTRLTVT.